Below, 31 T cell receptor beta chains from the same sample are listed, as sequenced in a study of T cell responses to AZD1222 COVID-19 vaccine. Data came from immunoSEQ multiplex PCR; TCRdb stores just in-frame clones and leaves some out. The table records 68,000 or so clones, 80% to 85% of them present only once. The source was peripheral blood, collected on day 0 of AZD1222 vaccination. The receptors derive from an adult in good health.

This rearrangement joins TRBV11-2 to TRBJ1-3; D is ambiguous. Looked up from germline, CDR1 is SGHAT and CDR2 is FQNNGV. V was clipped by 7 bases and J by 6 bases, with 13 bases between them. This CDR3 comprises 13 residues. The chain's CDR3 is CASTHRPLNTIYF. DNA for the CDR3: TGTGCCAGCACCCACCGCCCACTAAACACCATATATTTT.

CDR3 sequence: CASRGGPSTDTQYF. The CDR3, as DNA: TGTGCCAGCAGGGGGGGGCCCTCCACAGATACGCAGTATTTT. The chain joins TRBV2 to TRBJ2-3; tentatively, D is TRBD2 (7 bases). V lost 6 bases and J lost 2, with 12 bases in between. Germline V gene data show CDR1 as SNHLY and CDR2 as FYNNEI. The CDR3 is made up of 14 amino acids.

The V and J genes are TRBV5-6 and TRBJ2-5, with 8 bases that match TRBD2. The CDR3 spans 16 residues. Per germline, CDR1 SGHDT and CDR2 YYEEEE. J lost 3 bases, V lost 3 bases, and 10 bases had no gene match. CDR3 bases: TGTGCCAGCAGCTCCCCGGGAGGGACTAGGGAAGAGACCCAGTACTTC. Protein product: CASSSPGGTREETQYF.

This clone has a single count. The V and J genes are TRBV19 and TRBJ2-1; 10 bases agree with TRBD2. The CDR3 runs to 18 residues. Germline CDR1 reads LNHDA; CDR2 reads SQIVND (reference sequence). V shed 8 bases, J shed 3 bases, and the junction held 16 bases outside the gene matches. CDR3 in amino acids: CASGDERGGLLRYNEQFF. The CDR3 coding sequence is TGTGCCAGTGGGGACGAGCGGGGGGGCCTCTTACGCTACAATGAGCAGTTCTTC.

The chain links TRBV12-5 to TRBJ1-1, with a tentative D call TRBD1 (5 bases). The ends were cut back, 1 base at V and 0 bases at J, with 9 bases in the middle. The CDR3 spans 15 residues. Germline-derived CDR1 and CDR2 are LGHNT and FRNRAP. This CDR3 is CASGLGQTMNTEAFF. The CDR3 region has the DNA TGTGCTAGTGGTTTGGGACAGACAATGAACACTGAAGCTTTCTTT.

This chain uses TRBV14 with TRBJ1-2; no definite D call. The CDR3 covers 15 residues. Trimming took off 5 bases at V and 0 bases at J, with 13 bases between the two ends. The germline V gene encodes CDR1 SGHDN and CDR2 FVKESK. Here the CDR3 reads CASSFGRRSNYGYTF. In DNA form, the CDR3 reads TGTGCCAGCAGCTTCGGACGCCGTTCTAACTATGGCTACACCTTC.

The V call is TRBV6-6, the J call TRBJ1-1; no definite D call. Germline V gene sequence: CDR1 MNHNY, CDR2 SVGAGI (reference sequence). Trimming stripped 5 bases from V and 0 bases from J, with 19 bases between. This CDR3 is 17 amino acids long. The CDR3: CASSPQETEDLNTEAFF. The CDR3 nucleotides read TGTGCCAGCAGTCCGCAAGAGACCGAAGACCTGAACACTGAAGCTTTCTTT.

The CDR3 nucleotides are TGTGCCACCAGCAGCAGGAGGGTGGGCCAGCCCCAGCATTTT. This gives the protein CATSSRRVGQPQHF. This chain connects TRBV15 to TRBJ1-5; D ambiguous. The CDR3 runs to 14 residues. Trimming took off 3 bases at V and 7 bases at J, with 13 bases between the two ends. Germline CDR1 reads LNHNV; CDR2 reads YYDKDF (reference sequence).

This chain's CDR3 is CASSQLRGLDHEQYF. Here the CDR3 DNA reads TGTGCCAGCAGCCAATTAAGGGGACTAGACCACGAGCAGTACTTC. This chain connects TRBV4-2 to TRBJ2-7; 8 bases line up with TRBD2. V lost 2 bases to trimming and J lost 5 bases; unmatched junction nucleotides: 8. This CDR3 is built from 15 residues. Germline V gives CDR1 LGHNA, CDR2 YNFKEQ.

This rearrangement joins TRBV14 to TRBJ2-7; D is ambiguous. CDR3 length equals 14 residues. V shed 2 bases and J shed 0 bases, with 8 bases lying between them. From germline, CDR1 is SGHDN and CDR2 FVKESK. CDR3 loop: CASSQNTASYEQYF. In DNA, the CDR3 is TGTGCCAGCAGCCAAAATACCGCCTCCTACGAGCAGTACTTC.

This rearrangement joins TRBV4-3 to TRBJ2-7; D may be TRBD2 (5 bases). V gave up 3 bases and J gave up 1 base, with 19 bases separating them. Germline V gives CDR1 LGHNA, CDR2 YSLEER. This CDR3 is 17 amino acids long. CDR3 in amino acids: CASSQSVSGSPSYEQYF. The CDR3, as DNA: TGCGCCAGCAGCCAGTCCGTGAGCGGCTCACCTTCCTACGAGCAGTACTTC.

The genes are TRBV11-2 and TRBJ2-1; D call uncertain. The germline V gene encodes CDR1 SGHAT and CDR2 FQNNGV. The CDR3 spans 15 residues. Trimming shortened V by 5 bases and J by 0 bases, and 11 bases separated the two germline ends. The chain's CDR3 is CASSPDIRSYNEQFF. CDR3 bases: TGTGCCAGCAGCCCCGATATACGCTCCTACAATGAGCAGTTCTTC.

The V and J genes are TRBV29-1 and TRBJ2-2; TRBD1 matches 12 bases. This CDR3 region has 14 residues. The V segment lost 7 bases and the J segment 6 bases; nucleotides outside the gene matches: 6. The V gene's germline CDR1 is SQVTM and CDR2 ANQGSEA. In DNA form, the CDR3 reads TGCAGCGCCGAGGGACAGGGGGCTTCCGGGGAGCTGTTTTTT. Its protein product is CSAEGQGASGELFF.

V gene TRBV10-1 combines with J gene TRBJ2-1; TRBD2 aligns across 8 bases. The ends lost 0 bases at V and 2 bases at J; junction bases unmatched: 0. This CDR3 comprises 15 residues. The germline V gene encodes CDR1 WNHNN and CDR2 SYGVQD (reference sequence). The CDR3 sequence is CASSESGLAYNEQFF. The CDR3 nucleotides read TGCGCCAGCAGTGAGTCGGGACTAGCCTACAATGAGCAGTTCTTC.

The chain recombines TRBV5-4 with TRBJ1-1, with D unclear. With 0 bases removed from V and 7 bases from J, the gap between germline ends came to 7 bases. The germline gives CDR1 SGHNT, CDR2 YYREEE (reference sequence). This CDR3 contains 12 residues. The DNA for the CDR3 is TGTGCCAGCAGCTTGGTTGAAAATGAAGCTTTCTTT. Translating gives CASSLVENEAFF. Full variable domain (missing parts from reference TRBV5-4 and TRBJ1-1): ETGVTQSPTHLIKTRGQQVTLRCSSQSGHNTVSWYQQALGQGPQFIFQYYREEENGRGNFPPRFSGLQFPNYSSELNVNALELDDSALYLCASSLVENEAFFGQGTRLTVV.

This clone was seen a handful of times. The V call is TRBV28, the J call TRBJ1-2; no firm D call. Germline assignment: CDR1 MDHEN and CDR2 SYDVKM. The length of the CDR3 is 12 residues. Between the trimmed V and J ends, which lost 4 bases and 1 base, there was a span of 4 bases. CDR3 nucleotides: TGTGCCAGCAGTTACAATAACTATGGCTACACCTTC. This sequence encodes CASSYNNYGYTF.

The chain has TRBV19 and TRBJ2-1; tentative D call: TRBD2 (5 bases). Germline values: CDR1 LNHDA, CDR2 SQIVND (reference sequence). The CDR3 has 15 amino acids. Trimming removed 4 bases from V and 3 bases from J, with 13 bases in between. CDR3 nucleotides: TGTGCCAGTAGTACCCGACTATCCTACTACAATGAGCAGTTCTTC. Its translation: CASSTRLSYYNEQFF.

This clone has only a few counts. The V call is TRBV28, the J call TRBJ1-4; tentative D call: TRBD1 (5 bases). The germline gives CDR1 MDHEN, CDR2 SYDVKM. The V gene lost 0 bases and the J gene lost 15 bases, with 17 bases spanning the gap. The CDR3 runs to 14 residues. CDR3 amino acids: CASSLWLRGDFMFF. In nucleotides, the CDR3 is TGTGCCAGCAGTTTATGGTTGAGGGGAGATTTCATGTTTTTT.

The chain links TRBV6-2 or TRBV6-3 to TRBJ1-5; 9 bases map to TRBD1. CDR1 and CDR2 from the germline V gene are MNHEY and SVGEGT. There are 18 residues in the CDR3. After removal of 2 bases from V and 0 bases from J, the junction contained 8 bases not matched to a gene. CDR3 DNA sequence: TGTGCCAGCAGTTACCCCGGACAGGGGACTTATAGCAATCAGCCCCAGCATTTT. It is translated as CASSYPGQGTYSNQPQHF.

This clone has just a few counts. V and J are TRBV1 and TRBJ2-3; TRBD2 reflects the table's D call only, with no check against the DNA. TRBV1 is marked as a pseudogene. The length of the CDR3 is 18 residues. Here the CDR3 reads CTSSQVEERVASTDTQYF. The CDR3 bases are TGCACCAGCAGCCAAGTCGAAGAGCGGGTAGCTAGCACAGATACGCAGTATTTT.

CDR3: CSAGEQYF. CDR3 in DNA: TGCAGTGCAGGCGAGCAGTACTTC. This chain links TRBV20-1 with TRBJ2-7; no clear D gene. The CDR3 spans 8 residues. Trimming stripped 6 bases from V and 6 bases from J, with 3 bases between. Germline CDR1 reads DFQATT; CDR2 reads SNEGSKA (reference sequence).

The V and J genes are TRBV6-1 and TRBJ2-2, with 8 bases identical to TRBD2. The CDR3 extends over 16 amino acids. Germline V CDR1 and CDR2: MNHNS, SASEGT. V trimming: 2 bases; J trimming: 3 bases; junction bases outside the gene matches: 5. The CDR3 is CASSELGGGYTGELFF. CDR3 sequence (DNA): TGTGCCAGCAGTGAATTGGGCGGGGGGTACACCGGGGAGCTGTTTTTT.

This clone was seen a single time. The chain is built from TRBV6-2 or TRBV6-3 and TRBJ2-7; 10 bases fit TRBD2. The trim removed 4 bases at V and 6 bases at J, leaving 6 bases unmatched. The germline gives CDR1 MNHEY, CDR2 SVGEGT. The CDR3 spans 14 residues. The CDR3 DNA reads as TGTGCCAGCAGTTGGGCAGCGGGGGGGACCGAGCAGTACTTC. Its protein is CASSWAAGGTEQYF.

V is TRBV7-9 and J is TRBJ1-1; D ambiguous. CDR3 length: 11 amino acids. Trimming took off 1 base at V and 11 bases at J, with 8 bases between the two ends. Germline V lookup: CDR1 SEHNR, CDR2 FQNEAQ (reference sequence). CDR3 in amino acids: CASSLETGAFF. The DNA for the CDR3 is TGTGCCAGCAGCTTAGAGACGGGTGCTTTCTTT. The full variable domain, its missing parts supplied by reference TRBV7-9 and TRBJ1-1, is DTGVSQNPRHKITKRGQNVTFRCDPISEHNRLYWYRQTLGQGPEFLTYFQNEAQLEKSRLLSDRFSAERPKGSFSTLEIQRTEQGDSAMYLCASSLETGAFFGQGTRLTVV.

The gene calls are TRBV6-2 or TRBV6-3 and TRBJ2-1; 7 nucleotides align to TRBD1. This CDR3 contains 15 residues. From germline, CDR1 is MNHEY and CDR2 SVGEGT. Unmatched junction bases numbered 2, after V lost 3 bases and J lost 0 bases. This chain's CDR3 is CASSYGDSSYNEQFF. The CDR3 DNA is TGTGCCAGCAGTTATGGGGACAGCTCCTACAATGAGCAGTTCTTC.

The V call is TRBV6-5, the J call TRBJ1-2, with D hard to call. This CDR3 has 16 amino acids. Per germline, CDR1 MNHEY and CDR2 SVGAGI. Between the trimmed V and J ends, which lost 0 bases and 4 bases, there was a span of 15 bases. The CDR3 sequence is CASSYSTGEVAYGYTF. The DNA of the CDR3 is TGTGCCAGCAGTTACTCGACCGGGGAAGTAGCCTATGGCTACACCTTC.

In DNA, the CDR3 is TGTGCCAGCAGCGTAGTGCTAGCGGGGGGGCATGGGGCCAACGTCCTGACTTTC. Protein: CASSVVLAGGHGANVLTF. The rearrangement uses TRBV9 and TRBJ2-6, with 12 bases fitting TRBD2. The CDR3 loop spans 18 amino acids. Trimming took 0 bases from V and 3 from J; bases not matched to a gene: 4. Germline loops: CDR1 SGDLS, CDR2 YYNGEE.

The sample holds a few counts of this clone. V gene TRBV20-1 combines with J gene TRBJ2-7, with D unclear. Germline V gives CDR1 DFQATT, CDR2 SNEGSKA (reference sequence). The CDR3 spans 11 residues. Trimming left V 4 bases short and J 6 bases short, with 10 bases between. The CDR3 here is CSAKSRREQYF. CDR3 nucleotide sequence: TGCAGTGCTAAAAGCAGACGCGAGCAGTACTTC.

On this clone itself: An end of the junction differs from the germline gene, which may be a read error. V usage is TRBV27 and J usage is TRBJ1-5; tentative D call: TRBD1 (6 bases). Germline-derived CDR1 and CDR2 are MNHEY and SMNVEV (reference sequence). This CDR3 spans 19 amino acids. CDR3 in DNA: TGTGCCAGCCGTTTAACGTATTGGACCGGGGGCGGCATCAGTCAGCCCCAGCATTTT. The encoded protein is CASRLTYWTGGGISQPQHF.

This sequence joins TRBV13 and TRBJ2-2, with D possibly being TRBD1 (6 bases). This CDR3 has 15 residues. The V end lost 4 bases, the J end lost 2 bases, and 11 bases lay between the germline ends. The germline V gene has CDR1 PRHDT and CDR2 FYEKMQ (reference sequence). Here the CDR3 DNA reads TGTGCCAGCAGCTCGGTACAGGGAAACACCGGGGAGCTGTTTTTT. Protein: CASSSVQGNTGELFF. Looking up the rest from reference TRBV13 and TRBJ2-2 gives the full variable domain: AAGVIQSPRHLIKEKRETATLKCYPIPRHDTVYWYQQGPGQDPQFLISFYEKMQSDKGSIPDRFSAQQFSDYHSELNMSSLELGDSALYFCASSSVQGNTGELFFGEGSRLTVL.

This chain uses TRBV6-5 with TRBJ1-2; 10 bases agree with TRBD1. Germline V gene lookup returns CDR1 MNHEY and CDR2 SVGAGI. Trimming removed 6 bases from V and 5 bases from J; junction bases left unmatched: 6. This CDR3 has 14 residues. CDR3 protein: CASRTGTGVYGYTF. CDR3 nucleotides: TGTGCCAGCAGGACCGGGACAGGGGTATATGGCTACACCTTC.